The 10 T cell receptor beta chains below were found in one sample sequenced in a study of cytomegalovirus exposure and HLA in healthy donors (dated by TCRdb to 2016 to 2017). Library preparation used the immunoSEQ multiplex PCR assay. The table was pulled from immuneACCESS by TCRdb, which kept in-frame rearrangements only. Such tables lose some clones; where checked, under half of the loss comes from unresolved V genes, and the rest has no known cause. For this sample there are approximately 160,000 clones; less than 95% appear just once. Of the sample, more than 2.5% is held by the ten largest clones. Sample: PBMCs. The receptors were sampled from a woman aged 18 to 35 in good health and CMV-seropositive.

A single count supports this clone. The CDR3, as DNA: TGTGCCAGCAGTCCCCCTCGGGACGAGCAGTACTTC. Translating gives CASSPPRDEQYF. The V and J genes are TRBV28 and TRBJ2-7; D is undetermined. CDR1 MDHEN and CDR2 SYDVKM come from the germline V gene. V was cut by 5 bases and J by 5 bases, with 10 bases left in between. The CDR3 covers 12 residues.

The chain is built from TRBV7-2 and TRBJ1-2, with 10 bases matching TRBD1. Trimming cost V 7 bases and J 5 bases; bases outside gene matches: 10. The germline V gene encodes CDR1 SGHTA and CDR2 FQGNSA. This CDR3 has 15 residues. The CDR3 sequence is CASTEDRGRWYGYTF. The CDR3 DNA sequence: TGTGCCAGCACCGAAGACAGGGGGCGGTGGTATGGCTACACCTTC.

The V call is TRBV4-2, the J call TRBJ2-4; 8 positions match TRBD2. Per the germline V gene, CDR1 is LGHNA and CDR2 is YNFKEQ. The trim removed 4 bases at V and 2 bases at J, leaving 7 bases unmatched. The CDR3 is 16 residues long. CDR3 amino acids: CASSPYQRETKNIQYF. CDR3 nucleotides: TGTGCCAGCAGCCCCTACCAGCGGGAGACCAAAAACATTCAGTACTTC.

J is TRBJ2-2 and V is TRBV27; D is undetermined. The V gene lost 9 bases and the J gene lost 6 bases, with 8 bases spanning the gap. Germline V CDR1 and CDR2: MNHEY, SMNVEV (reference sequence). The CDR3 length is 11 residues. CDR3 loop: CASYRAGELFF. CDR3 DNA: TGTGCCAGTTATCGAGCCGGGGAGCTGTTTTTT.

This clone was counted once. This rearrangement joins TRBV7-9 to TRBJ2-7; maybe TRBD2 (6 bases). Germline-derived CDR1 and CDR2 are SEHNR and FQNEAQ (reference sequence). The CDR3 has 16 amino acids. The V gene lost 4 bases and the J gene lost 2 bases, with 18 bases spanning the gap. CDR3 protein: CASSSWFGGVPYEQYF. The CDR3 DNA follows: TGTGCCAGCAGCTCCTGGTTCGGGGGAGTGCCCTACGAGCAGTACTTC.

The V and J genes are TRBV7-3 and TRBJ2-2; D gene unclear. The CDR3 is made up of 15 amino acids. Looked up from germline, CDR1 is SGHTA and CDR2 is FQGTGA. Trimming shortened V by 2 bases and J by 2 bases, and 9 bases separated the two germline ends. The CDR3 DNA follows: TGTGCCAGCAGCTTAGACTCGAGCAACACCGGGGAGCTGTTTTTT. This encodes CASSLDSSNTGELFF.

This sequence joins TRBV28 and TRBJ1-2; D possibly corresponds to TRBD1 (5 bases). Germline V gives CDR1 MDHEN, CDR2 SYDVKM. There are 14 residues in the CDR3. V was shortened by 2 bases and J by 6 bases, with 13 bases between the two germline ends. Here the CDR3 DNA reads TGTGCCAGCAGTTTAGGGTGGGGCCGCGATGGCTACACCTTC. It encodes CASSLGWGRDGYTF.

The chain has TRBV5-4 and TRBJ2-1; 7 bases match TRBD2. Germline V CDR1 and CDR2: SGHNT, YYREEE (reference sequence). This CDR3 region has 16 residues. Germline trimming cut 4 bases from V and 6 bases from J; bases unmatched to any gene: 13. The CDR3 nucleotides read TGTGCCAGCAGCCCTCAACGAGCGGGACCCATCAATGAGCAGTTCTTC. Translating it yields CASSPQRAGPINEQFF.

The CDR3 nucleotides are TGTGCCAGCAGCTCTGCAGCGGGGGGGCCATTTGAGCAGTTCTTC. Translating it yields CASSSAAGGPFEQFF. The rearrangement joins TRBV7-6 to TRBJ2-1; 10 bases match TRBD2. CDR3 length equals 15 residues. Germline CDR1 SGHVS, CDR2 FNYEAQ. The trim removed 4 bases at V and 9 bases at J, leaving 9 bases unmatched.

The DNA of the CDR3 is TGTGCCATCAGTGGCCGAGGTTCTAGCGGGGGGGCCGTGGACGAGCAGTACTTC. Its protein is CAISGRGSSGGAVDEQYF. The rearrangement uses TRBV10-3 and TRBJ2-7, with 12 bases identical to TRBD2. V shed 4 bases and J 5 bases; nucleotides not matched to a gene: 15. Germline CDR1 reads ENHRY; CDR2 reads SYGVKD. The CDR3 extends over 18 amino acids.